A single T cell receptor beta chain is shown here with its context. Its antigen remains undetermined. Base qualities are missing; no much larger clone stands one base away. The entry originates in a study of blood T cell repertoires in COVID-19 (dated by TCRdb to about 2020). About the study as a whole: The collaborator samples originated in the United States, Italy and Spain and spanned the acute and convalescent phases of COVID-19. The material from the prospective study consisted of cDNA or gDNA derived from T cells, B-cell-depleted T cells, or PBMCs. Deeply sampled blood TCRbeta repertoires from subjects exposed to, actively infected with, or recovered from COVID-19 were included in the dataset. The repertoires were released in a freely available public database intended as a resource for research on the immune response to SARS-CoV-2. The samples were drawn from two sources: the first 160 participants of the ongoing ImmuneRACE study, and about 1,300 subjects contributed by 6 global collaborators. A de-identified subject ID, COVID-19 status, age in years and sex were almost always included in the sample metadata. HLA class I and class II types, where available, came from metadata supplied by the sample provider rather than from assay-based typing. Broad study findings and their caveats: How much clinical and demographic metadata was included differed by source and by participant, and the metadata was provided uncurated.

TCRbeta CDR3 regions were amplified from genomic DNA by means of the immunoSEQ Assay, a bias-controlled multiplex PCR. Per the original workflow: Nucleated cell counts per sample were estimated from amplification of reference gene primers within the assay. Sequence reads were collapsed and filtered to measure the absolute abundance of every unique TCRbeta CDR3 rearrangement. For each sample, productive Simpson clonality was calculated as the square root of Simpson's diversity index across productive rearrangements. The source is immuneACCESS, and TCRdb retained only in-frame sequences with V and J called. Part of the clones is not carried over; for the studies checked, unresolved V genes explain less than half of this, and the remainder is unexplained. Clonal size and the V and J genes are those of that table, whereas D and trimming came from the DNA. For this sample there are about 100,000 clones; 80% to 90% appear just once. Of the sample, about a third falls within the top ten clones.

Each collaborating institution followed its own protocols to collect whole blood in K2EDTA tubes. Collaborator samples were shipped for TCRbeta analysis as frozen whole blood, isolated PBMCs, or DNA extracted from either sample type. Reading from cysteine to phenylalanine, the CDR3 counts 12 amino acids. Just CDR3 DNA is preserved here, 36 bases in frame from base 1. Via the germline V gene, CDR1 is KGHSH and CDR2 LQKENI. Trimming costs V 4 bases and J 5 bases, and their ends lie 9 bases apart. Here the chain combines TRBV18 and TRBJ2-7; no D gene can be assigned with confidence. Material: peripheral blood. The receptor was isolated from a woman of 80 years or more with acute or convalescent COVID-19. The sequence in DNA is TGTGCCAGCTCACGTCTCGGAGACGAGCAGTACTTC. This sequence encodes CASSRLGDEQYF.